Below, 27 T cell receptor beta chains from the same sample are listed, as sequenced in a study of cytomegalovirus exposure and HLA in healthy donors. Vbeta (60) and Jbeta (13) primers were used in the PCR. The repertoire was sequenced with immunoSEQ multiplex PCR; TCRdb's copy has only in-frame clones and lacks some. The table records roughly 150,000 clones, about three quarters of them present only once. Material for sequencing was PBMCs. All receptors derive from a woman aged 40 to 50 in good health and CMV-seropositive.

Turning to this clone: The sample has other DNA sequences that encode this CDR3 too. The CDR3 region has the DNA TGTGCCAGCAGTTACGGAGCGGGGTATGGCTACACCTTC. It codes for CASSYGAGYGYTF. V and J are TRBV6-5 and TRBJ1-2, with no clear D. The germline V and J ends were trimmed by 2 bases and 5 bases, with 9 bases remaining between them. The germline V gene encodes CDR1 MNHEY and CDR2 SVGAGI. CDR3 length: 13 amino acids.

V usage is TRBV6-5 and J usage is TRBJ1-2, with D perhaps matching TRBD1 (6 bases). The CDR3 totals 15 residues. CDR1 is MNHEY, CDR2 SVGAGI, per germline. The V and J ends lost 2 bases and 5 bases respectively, with 15 bases between them. CDR3 sequence reads: CASSYGPGHLYGYTF. CDR3 coding DNA: TGTGCCAGCAGTTACGGACCGGGACACCTTTATGGCTACACCTTC.

This chain connects TRBV5-1 to TRBJ1-2, with 8 bases that match TRBD1. Unmatched junction bases numbered 21, after V lost 4 bases and J lost 7 bases. Germline V gene sequence: CDR1 SGHRS, CDR2 YFSETQ. The CDR3 runs 18 residues. This CDR3 reads CASSADGRGRGQDSGYTF. Here the CDR3 DNA reads TGCGCCAGCAGCGCGGACGGCAGGGGGCGAGGTCAAGACTCTGGCTACACCTTC.

The V call is TRBV7-2, the J call TRBJ2-5, with D perhaps TRBD1 (6 bases). The J call may be in error: the DNA end matches TRBJ2-7 better. Per germline, CDR1 SGHTA and CDR2 FQGNSA. CDR3 length: 15 amino acids. CDR3 sequence: CASSLVGQSTYEQYF. CDR3 DNA: TGTGCCAGCAGCTTAGTAGGACAGTCTACCTACGAGCAGTACTTC.

The rearrangement joins TRBV7-2 to TRBJ2-1; D is perhaps TRBD1 (6 bases). Germline CDR1 reads SGHTA; CDR2 reads FQGNSA. Trimming shortened V by 5 bases and J by 7 bases, and 12 bases separated the two germline ends. CDR3 length: 13 amino acids. The CDR3 bases are TGTGCCAGCAGCCAGGGGCCTGCAAATGAGCAGTTCTTC. Its protein product is CASSQGPANEQFF.

The rearrangement joins TRBV19 to TRBJ2-1; no clear D gene. CDR1 is LNHDA and CDR2 is SQIVND in the germline V gene (reference sequence). Trimming removed 4 bases from V and 3 bases from J, with 7 bases in between. There are 13 residues in the CDR3. The CDR3 DNA reads as TGTGCCAGTAGTAAGAACTACTACAATGAGCAGTTCTTC. It codes for CASSKNYYNEQFF.

The rearrangement uses TRBV6-5 and TRBJ1-1; 7 bases are shared with TRBD1. After removal of 7 bases from V and 4 bases from J, the junction contained 12 bases not matched to a gene. The CDR3 totals 15 residues. Germline values: CDR1 MNHEY, CDR2 SVGAGI. CDR3 loop: CASTRSQGGATEAFF. For the CDR3, the DNA is TGTGCCAGCACTCGTAGTCAGGGGGGAGCCACTGAAGCTTTCTTT.

The DNA for the CDR3 is TGTGCCAGCAGGCAGTCGGGGGGAACCTACGAGCAGTACTTC. This translates into CASRQSGGTYEQYF. This chain joins TRBV14 and TRBJ2-7; 7 nucleotides agree with TRBD2. CDR1 SGHDN and CDR2 FVKESK come from the germline V gene. This CDR3 is built from 14 residues. The V segment lost 6 bases and the J segment 2 bases; nucleotides outside the gene matches: 7.

This chain connects TRBV7-2 to TRBJ1-4; 7 bases match TRBD1. The germline V gene encodes CDR1 SGHTA and CDR2 FQGNSA. The CDR3 covers 18 residues. The V gene end was trimmed by 4 bases and the J gene end by 2 bases; junction bases not matched to a gene: 13. The CDR3 bases are TGTGCCAGCAGCTCGAATCGACAGGGACCCACTACTAATGAAAAACTGTTTTTT. Translating it yields CASSSNRQGPTTNEKLFF.

The chain carries TRBV5-1 and TRBJ2-5; the match to TRBD1 covers 9 bases. This CDR3 comprises 15 residues. Losses at the gene ends were 4 bases for V and 4 bases for J; bases not matched to a gene: 8. Per the germline V gene, CDR1 is SGHRS and CDR2 is YFSETQ. CDR3 nucleotides: TGCGCCAGCAGCGGGGGGACAGGGTGGACAGAGACCCAGTACTTC. Translated, it gives CASSGGTGWTETQYF.

Worth noting for this clone: At one end, the junction sequence differs from germline, possibly due to a read error. The chain links TRBV10-3 to TRBJ1-2; weak D call: TRBD1 (6 bases). CDR3 length: 13 residues. Germline-derived CDR1 and CDR2 are ENHRY and SYGVKD. CDR3 coding DNA: TGTGCCATCAGTAAACAGGGAGACTATGGCCACACCTTC. Translation gives CAISKQGDYGHTF.

V usage is TRBV27 and J usage is TRBJ1-6, with 9 nucleotides matching TRBD1. V gave up 3 bases and J gave up 9 bases; unmatched junction bases: 3. The CDR3 spans 14 residues. The germline gives CDR1 MNHEY, CDR2 SMNVEV (reference sequence). Here the CDR3 reads CASSFRQGVSPLHF. CDR3 nucleotide sequence: TGTGCCAGCAGTTTCCGACAGGGGGTTTCACCCCTCCACTTT.

This clone was observed a few times. This chain uses TRBV19 with TRBJ2-3; D is possibly TRBD1 (6 bases). V lost 6 bases and J 2 bases, leaving 27 bases between the germline ends. The V gene's germline CDR1 is LNHDA and CDR2 SQIVND (reference sequence). The CDR3 is 19 residues long. The CDR3 nucleotides are TGTGCCAGTAGCAGAGGGGCCAGACAGGCAAAATCTTACACAGATACGCAGTATTTT. Amino acid sequence: CASSRGARQAKSYTDTQYF.

This clone has just a few counts. The genes are TRBV7-9 and TRBJ2-7, with a possible D match to TRBD2 (6 bases). Trimming left V 0 bases short and J 4 bases short, with 16 bases between. Germline V lookup: CDR1 SEHNR, CDR2 FQNEAQ (reference sequence). CDR3 length: 16 residues. Written as DNA, the CDR3 is TGTGCCAGCAGCTTAGCGCGGGCCGGAGGGCTTTACGAGCAGTACTTC. Its protein product is CASSLARAGGLYEQYF.

The chain employs TRBV28 and TRBJ2-2; possibly TRBD2 for D (6 bases). The CDR3 covers 17 residues. The germline CDR1 and CDR2 sequences are MDHEN and SYDVKM. Between the trimmed V and J ends, which lost 1 base and 7 bases, there was a span of 19 bases. CDR3 nucleotide sequence: TGTGCCAGCAGTTTATTGCGGGGCGCCGGTGAGAGCGGGGAGCTGTTTTTT. Its translation: CASSLLRGAGESGELFF.

This clone was observed once. The chain recombines TRBV19 with TRBJ2-3; TRBD2 matches 8 bases. Germline lookup yields CDR1 LNHDA and CDR2 SQIVND (reference sequence). The CDR3 has 14 amino acids. V shed 10 bases, J shed 2 bases, and the junction held 8 bases outside the gene matches. The CDR3 region is CATERGRNTDTQYF. CDR3 sequence (DNA): TGTGCCACAGAGCGGGGGCGAAACACAGATACGCAGTATTTT.

This clone came up once. This sequence joins TRBV30 and TRBJ2-3; maybe TRBD2 (6 bases). Between the trimmed V and J ends, which lost 0 bases and 6 bases, there was a span of 13 bases. CDR3 length: 14 amino acids. The V gene's germline CDR1 is GTSNPN and CDR2 SVGIG (reference sequence). This CDR3 reads CAWSVGGEADTQYF. The CDR3 DNA reads TGTGCCTGGAGTGTGGGCGGGGAGGCGGATACGCAGTATTTT.

The chain employs TRBV6-6 and TRBJ1-1; 7 positions agree with TRBD1. Germline V gene lookup returns CDR1 MNHNY and CDR2 SVGAGI (reference sequence). The CDR3 extends over 14 amino acids. The J segment lost 1 base and the V segment lost 6 bases, leaving 5 bases of the junction unmatched. CDR3 amino acids: CASRTGDRNTEAFF. CDR3 nucleotides: TGTGCCAGCAGGACGGGGGACAGGAACACTGAAGCTTTCTTT.

This clone turned up a few times. The J gene is TRBJ2-3, the V gene TRBV21-1; the D segment call TRBD1 is taken from the table without a DNA check. TRBV21-1 is described as a pseudogene. This CDR3 contains 9 residues. CDR3 sequence reads: CASRGAQYF. The CDR3 DNA sequence: TGTGCCAGCAGAGGGGCGCAGTATTTT.

The V call is TRBV4-1, the J call TRBJ2-7, with D possibly being TRBD1 (6 bases). V lost 0 bases and J lost 2, with 20 bases in between. The CDR3 is 18 amino acids. Germline assignment: CDR1 MGHRA and CDR2 YSYEKL. The CDR3 spells CASSQDLSGTTTPYEQYF. The CDR3 region has the DNA TGCGCCAGCAGCCAAGATCTATCGGGGACAACGACCCCCTACGAGCAGTACTTC.

The chain employs TRBV4-3 and TRBJ2-7; the D gene is possibly TRBD2 (6 bases). CDR1 and CDR2 from the germline V gene are LGHNA and YSLEER. There are 15 residues in the CDR3. Trimming left V 5 bases short and J 0 bases short, with 14 bases between. CDR3 sequence: CASSAVASVSYEQYF. CDR3 sequence (DNA): TGCGCCAGCAGCGCGGTGGCTAGCGTCTCCTACGAGCAGTACTTC.

This clone was found a few times. The J gene is TRBJ2-2, the V gene TRBV2, with D possibly being TRBD1 (6 bases). Per the germline V gene, CDR1 is SNHLY and CDR2 is FYNNEI. The CDR3 contains 14 residues. With 1 base removed from V and 8 bases from J, the gap between germline ends came to 11 bases. In nucleotides, the CDR3 is TGTGCCAGCAGTGAAGTGGCAGGGGTAGGGGAGCTGTTTTTT. Protein sequence: CASSEVAGVGELFF.

The chain has TRBV29-1 and TRBJ2-7; 7 bases agree with TRBD1. CDR1 SQVTM and CDR2 ANQGSEA come from the germline V gene. V lost 3 bases to trimming and J lost 3 bases; unmatched junction nucleotides: 5. The CDR3 contains 13 residues. CDR3 in DNA: TGCAGCGTTGATGCACAGGGGAGCTACGAGCAGTACTTC. Its translation is CSVDAQGSYEQYF.

The gene calls are TRBV6-5 and TRBJ2-1, with TRBD2 identical over 7 bases. Germline trimming cut 7 bases from V and 4 bases from J; bases unmatched to any gene: 4. The CDR3 totals 13 residues. Germline V gene sequence: CDR1 MNHEY, CDR2 SVGAGI. This chain's CDR3 is CASTFGGYNEQFF. CDR3 DNA: TGTGCCAGCACTTTCGGGGGGTACAATGAGCAGTTCTTC.

This clone was found once. This chain joins TRBV5-1 and TRBJ2-3; a possible D gene is TRBD2 (6 bases). The CDR3 extends over 18 amino acids. V lost 7 bases, J lost 2 bases, and 26 bases lay in between. Germline lookup yields CDR1 SGHRS and CDR2 YFSETQ. Here the CDR3 DNA reads TGCGCCAGCTCCCCGGGACTTAAAGGGAGATATGACACAGATACGCAGTATTTT. It is translated as CASSPGLKGRYDTDTQYF.

The chain employs TRBV10-3 and TRBJ1-2; 7 bases agree with TRBD1. Germline V gene lookup returns CDR1 ENHRY and CDR2 SYGVKD. V lost 0 bases and J lost 1; bases outside the gene matches: 8. The CDR3 totals 17 residues. The CDR3 spells CAISESRGGRNNYGYTF. The DNA for the CDR3 is TGTGCCATCAGTGAGTCGCGAGGGGGCCGAAATAACTATGGCTACACCTTC.

This clone was counted a few times. The chain is built from TRBV5-4 and TRBJ1-2; TRBD1 agrees at 10 bases. Looked up from germline, CDR1 is SGHNT and CDR2 is YYREEE (reference sequence). The CDR3 covers 13 residues. The junction had 3 bases not matched to a gene; V was cut back by 5 bases and J by 5 bases. The CDR3: CASRQGQGYGYTF. In nucleotides, the CDR3 is TGTGCCAGCAGGCAGGGACAGGGGTATGGCTACACCTTC.